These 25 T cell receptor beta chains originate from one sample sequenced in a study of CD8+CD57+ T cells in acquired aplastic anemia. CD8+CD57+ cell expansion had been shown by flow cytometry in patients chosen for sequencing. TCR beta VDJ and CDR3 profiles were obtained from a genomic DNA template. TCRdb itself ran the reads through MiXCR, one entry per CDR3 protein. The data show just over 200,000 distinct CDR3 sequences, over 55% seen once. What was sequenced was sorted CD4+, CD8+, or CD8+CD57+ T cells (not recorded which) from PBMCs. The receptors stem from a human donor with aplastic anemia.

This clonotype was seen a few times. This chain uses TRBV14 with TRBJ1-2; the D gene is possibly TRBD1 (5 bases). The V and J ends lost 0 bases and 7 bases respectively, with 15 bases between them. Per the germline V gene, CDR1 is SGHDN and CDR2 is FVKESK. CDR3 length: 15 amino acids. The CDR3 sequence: CASSQDRRGTAGYTF. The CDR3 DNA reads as TGTGCCAGCAGCCAAGATCGGCGAGGGACCGCTGGCTACACCTTC.

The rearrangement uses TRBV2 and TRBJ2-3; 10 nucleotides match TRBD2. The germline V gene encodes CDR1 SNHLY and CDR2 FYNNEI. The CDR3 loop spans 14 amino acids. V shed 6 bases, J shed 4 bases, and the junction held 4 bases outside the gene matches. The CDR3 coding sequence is TGTGCCAGCAGGCTAGCGGGGGCTTCAGATACGCAGTATTTT. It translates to CASRLAGASDTQYF.

CDR3 protein: CASSQESRANSPLHF. As DNA, the CDR3 is TGCGCCAGCAGCCAAGAGTCCAGGGCTAATTCACCCCTCCACTTT. The gene calls are TRBV4-3 and TRBJ1-6; the D gene is possibly TRBD1 (5 bases). Germline CDR1 LGHNA, CDR2 YSLEER. The CDR3 covers 15 residues. Trimming left V 0 bases short and J 6 bases short, with 9 bases between.

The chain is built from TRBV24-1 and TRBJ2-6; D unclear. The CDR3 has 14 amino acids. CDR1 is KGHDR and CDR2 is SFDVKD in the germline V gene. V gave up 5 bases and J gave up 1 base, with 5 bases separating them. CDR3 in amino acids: CATSGESGANVLTF. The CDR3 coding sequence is TGTGCCACCAGTGGAGAATCTGGGGCCAACGTCCTGACTTTC.

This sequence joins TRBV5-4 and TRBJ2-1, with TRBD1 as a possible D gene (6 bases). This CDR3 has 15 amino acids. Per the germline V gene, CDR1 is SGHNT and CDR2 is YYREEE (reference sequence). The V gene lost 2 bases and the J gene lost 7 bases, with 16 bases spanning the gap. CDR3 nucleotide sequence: TGTGCCAGCAGCTTCAAGTCCACAGGGACGAATGAGCAGTTCTTC. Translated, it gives CASSFKSTGTNEQFF.

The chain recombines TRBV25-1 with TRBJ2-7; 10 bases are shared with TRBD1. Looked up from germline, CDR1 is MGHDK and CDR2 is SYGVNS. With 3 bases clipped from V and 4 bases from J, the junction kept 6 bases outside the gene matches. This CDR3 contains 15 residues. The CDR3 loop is CASSDRQGAAYEQYF. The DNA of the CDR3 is TGTGCCAGCAGTGATAGACAGGGGGCGGCATACGAGCAGTACTTC.

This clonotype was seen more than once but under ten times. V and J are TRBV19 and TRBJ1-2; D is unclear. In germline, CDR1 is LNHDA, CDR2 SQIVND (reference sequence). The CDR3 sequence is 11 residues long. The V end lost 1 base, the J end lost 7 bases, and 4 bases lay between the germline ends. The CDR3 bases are TGTGCCAGTAGTATAGCCAGTGGCTACACCTTC. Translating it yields CASSIASGYTF. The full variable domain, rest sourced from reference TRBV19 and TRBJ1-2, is DGGITQSPKYLFRKEGQNVTLSCEQNLNHDAMYWYRQDPGQGLRLIYYSQIVNDFQKGDIAEGYSVSREKKESFPLTVTSAQKNPTAFYLCASSIASGYTFGSGTRLTVV.

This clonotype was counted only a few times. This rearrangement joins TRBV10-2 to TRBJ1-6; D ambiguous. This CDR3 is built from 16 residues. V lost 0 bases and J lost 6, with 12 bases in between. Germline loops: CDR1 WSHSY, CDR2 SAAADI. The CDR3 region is CASSESSQSFNSPLHF. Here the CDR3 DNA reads TGCGCCAGCAGTGAGTCAAGCCAGTCTTTTAATTCACCCCTCCACTTT.

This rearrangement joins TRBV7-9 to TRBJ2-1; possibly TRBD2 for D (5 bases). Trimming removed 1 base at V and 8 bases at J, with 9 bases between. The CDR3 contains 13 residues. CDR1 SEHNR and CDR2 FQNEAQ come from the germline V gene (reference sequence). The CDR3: CASSLVTRDEQFF. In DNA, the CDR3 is TGTGCCAGCAGCTTAGTAACTAGGGATGAGCAGTTCTTC.

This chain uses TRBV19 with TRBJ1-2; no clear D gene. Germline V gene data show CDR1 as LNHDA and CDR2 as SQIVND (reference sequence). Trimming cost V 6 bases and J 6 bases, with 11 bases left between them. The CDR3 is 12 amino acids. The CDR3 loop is CASSPGSDGYTF. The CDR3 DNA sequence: TGTGCCAGTAGCCCCGGGTCGGATGGCTACACCTTC.

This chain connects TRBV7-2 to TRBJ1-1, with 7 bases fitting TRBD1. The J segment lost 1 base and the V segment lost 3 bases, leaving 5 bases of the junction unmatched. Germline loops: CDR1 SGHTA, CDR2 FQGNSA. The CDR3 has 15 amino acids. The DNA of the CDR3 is TGTGCCAGCAGCTTGACAGGGCAAGCGAACACTGAAGCTTTCTTT. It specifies CASSLTGQANTEAFF.

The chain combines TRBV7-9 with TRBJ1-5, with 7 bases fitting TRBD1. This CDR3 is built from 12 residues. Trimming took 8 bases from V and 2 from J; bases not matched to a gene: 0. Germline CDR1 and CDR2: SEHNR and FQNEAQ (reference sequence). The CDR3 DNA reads TGTGCCAGCGACAGGGGCAATCAGCCCCAGCATTTT. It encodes CASDRGNQPQHF.

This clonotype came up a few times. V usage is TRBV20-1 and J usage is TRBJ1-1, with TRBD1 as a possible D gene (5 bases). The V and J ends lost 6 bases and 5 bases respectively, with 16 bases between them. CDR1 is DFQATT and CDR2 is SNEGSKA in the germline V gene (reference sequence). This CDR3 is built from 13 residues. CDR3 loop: CSAHPSQGTEAFF. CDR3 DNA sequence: TGCAGTGCCCATCCATCCCAGGGAACTGAAGCTTTCTTT.

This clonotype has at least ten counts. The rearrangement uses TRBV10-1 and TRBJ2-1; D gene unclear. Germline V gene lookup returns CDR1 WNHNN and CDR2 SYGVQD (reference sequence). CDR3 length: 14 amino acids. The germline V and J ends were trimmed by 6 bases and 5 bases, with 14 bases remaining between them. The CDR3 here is CASSARLVNNEQFF. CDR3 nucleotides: TGCGCCAGCAGCGCGCGTTTGGTCAACAATGAGCAGTTCTTC.

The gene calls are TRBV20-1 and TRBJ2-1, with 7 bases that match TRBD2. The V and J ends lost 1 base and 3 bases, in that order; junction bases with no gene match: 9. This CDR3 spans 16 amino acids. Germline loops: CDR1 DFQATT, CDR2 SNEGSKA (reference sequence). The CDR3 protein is CSARASGGSIYNEQFF. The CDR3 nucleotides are TGCAGTGCTAGAGCCTCTGGCGGGAGTATCTACAATGAGCAGTTCTTC.

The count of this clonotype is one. Here the CDR3 reads CASSRDWVGDTQYF. CDR3 in DNA: TGTGCCAGCAGTAGGGACTGGGTGGGAGATACGCAGTATTTT. The chain links TRBV2 to TRBJ2-3; D is perhaps TRBD2 (6 bases). Germline CDR1 reads SNHLY; CDR2 reads FYNNEI. The CDR3 extends over 14 amino acids. V dropped 5 bases and J dropped 5 bases, with 14 bases sitting between them.

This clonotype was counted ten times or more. CDR3 region: CASSLTGGTEAFF. CDR3 DNA: TGTGCCAGCAGCTTAACAGGGGGTACTGAAGCTTTCTTT. The chain links TRBV7-8 to TRBJ1-1; TRBD1 aligns across 8 bases. This CDR3 is built from 13 residues. The trim removed 2 bases at V and 5 bases at J, leaving 1 base unmatched. Germline V lookup: CDR1 SGHVS, CDR2 FQNEAQ.

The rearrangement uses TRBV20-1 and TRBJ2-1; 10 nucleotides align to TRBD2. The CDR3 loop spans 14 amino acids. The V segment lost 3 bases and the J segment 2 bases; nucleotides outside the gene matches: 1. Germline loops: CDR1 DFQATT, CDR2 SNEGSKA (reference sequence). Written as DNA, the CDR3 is TGCAGTGCTAGCGGGACTAGCGCCTACAATGAGCAGTTCTTC. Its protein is CSASGTSAYNEQFF.

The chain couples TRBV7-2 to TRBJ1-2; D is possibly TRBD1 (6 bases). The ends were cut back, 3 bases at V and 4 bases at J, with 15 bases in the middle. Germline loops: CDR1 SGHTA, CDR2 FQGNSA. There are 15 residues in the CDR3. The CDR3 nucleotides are TGTGCCAGCAGCTTGGGCAGGGGAACAACCTATGGCTACACCTTC. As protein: CASSLGRGTTYGYTF. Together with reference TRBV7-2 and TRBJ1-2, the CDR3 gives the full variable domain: GAGVSQSPSNKVTEKGKDVELRCDPISGHTALYWYRQSLGQGLEFLIYFQGNSAPDKSGLPSDRFSAERTGGSVSTLTIQRTQQEDSAVYLCASSLGRGTTYGYTFGSGTRLTVV.

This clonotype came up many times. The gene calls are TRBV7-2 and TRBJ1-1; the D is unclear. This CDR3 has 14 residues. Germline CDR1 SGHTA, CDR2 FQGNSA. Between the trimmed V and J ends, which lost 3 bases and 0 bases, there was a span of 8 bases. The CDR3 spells CASSLVGLNTEAFF. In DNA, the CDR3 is TGTGCCAGCAGCTTGGTAGGGTTGAACACTGAAGCTTTCTTT.

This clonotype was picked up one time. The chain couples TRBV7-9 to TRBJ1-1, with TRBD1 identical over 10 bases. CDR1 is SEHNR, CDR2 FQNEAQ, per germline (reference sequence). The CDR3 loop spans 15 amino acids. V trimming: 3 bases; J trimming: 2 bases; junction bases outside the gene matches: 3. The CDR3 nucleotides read TGTGCCAGCAGCTTTGACAGGGGGCGAAACACTGAAGCTTTCTTT. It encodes CASSFDRGRNTEAFF.

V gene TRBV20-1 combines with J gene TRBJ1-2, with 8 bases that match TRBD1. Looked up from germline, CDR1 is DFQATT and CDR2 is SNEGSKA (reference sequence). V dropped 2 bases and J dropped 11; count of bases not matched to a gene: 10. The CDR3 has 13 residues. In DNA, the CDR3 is TGCAGTGCTAGAACGACAGGGGTAGGGTGGTACACCTTC. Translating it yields CSARTTGVGWYTF.

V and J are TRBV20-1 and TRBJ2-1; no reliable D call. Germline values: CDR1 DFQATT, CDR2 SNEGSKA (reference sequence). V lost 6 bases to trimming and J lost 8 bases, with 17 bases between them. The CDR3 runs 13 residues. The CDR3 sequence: CSAPLGDGDEQFF. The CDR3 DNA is TGCAGTGCGCCGCTAGGTGATGGGGATGAGCAGTTCTTC.

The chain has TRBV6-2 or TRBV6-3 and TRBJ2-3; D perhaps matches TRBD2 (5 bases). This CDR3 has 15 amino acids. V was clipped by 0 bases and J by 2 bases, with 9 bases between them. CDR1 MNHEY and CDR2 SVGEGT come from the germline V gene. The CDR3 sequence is CASSYSRGHTDTQYF. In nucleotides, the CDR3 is TGTGCCAGCAGTTACTCGCGAGGGCACACAGATACGCAGTATTTT.

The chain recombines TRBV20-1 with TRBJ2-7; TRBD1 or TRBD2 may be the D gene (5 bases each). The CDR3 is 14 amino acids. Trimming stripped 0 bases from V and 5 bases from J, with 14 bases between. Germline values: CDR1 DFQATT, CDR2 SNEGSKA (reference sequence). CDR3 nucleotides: TGCAGTGCTAGAGACTCGGGACGGTACCACGAGCAGTACTTC. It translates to CSARDSGRYHEQYF.